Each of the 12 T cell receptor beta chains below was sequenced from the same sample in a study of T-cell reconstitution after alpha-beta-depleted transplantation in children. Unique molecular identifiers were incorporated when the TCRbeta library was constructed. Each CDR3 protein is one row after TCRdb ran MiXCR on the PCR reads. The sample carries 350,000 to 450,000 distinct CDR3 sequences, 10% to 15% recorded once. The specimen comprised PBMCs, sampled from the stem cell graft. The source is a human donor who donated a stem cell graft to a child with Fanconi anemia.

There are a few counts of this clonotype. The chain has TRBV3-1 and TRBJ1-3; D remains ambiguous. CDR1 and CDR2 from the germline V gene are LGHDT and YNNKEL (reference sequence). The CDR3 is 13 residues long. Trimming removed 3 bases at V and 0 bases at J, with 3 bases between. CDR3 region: CASSQISGNTIYF. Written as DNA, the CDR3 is TGTGCCAGCAGCCAGATCTCTGGAAACACCATATATTTT.

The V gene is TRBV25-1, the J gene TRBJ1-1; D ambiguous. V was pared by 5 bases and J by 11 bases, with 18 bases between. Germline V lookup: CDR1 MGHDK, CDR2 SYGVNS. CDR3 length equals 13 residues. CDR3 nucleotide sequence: TGTGCCAGCAGTAATGGGTCCTCCTATTGGGCTTTCTTT. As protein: CASSNGSSYWAFF.

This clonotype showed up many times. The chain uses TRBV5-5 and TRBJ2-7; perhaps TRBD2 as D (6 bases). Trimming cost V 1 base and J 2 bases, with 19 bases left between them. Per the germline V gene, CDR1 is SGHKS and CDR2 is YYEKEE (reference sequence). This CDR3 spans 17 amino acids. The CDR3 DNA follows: TGTGCCAGCAGCTTGCAACCCCGGGAGTTTCGAACCTACGAGCAGTACGTC. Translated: CASSLQPREFRTYEQYV.

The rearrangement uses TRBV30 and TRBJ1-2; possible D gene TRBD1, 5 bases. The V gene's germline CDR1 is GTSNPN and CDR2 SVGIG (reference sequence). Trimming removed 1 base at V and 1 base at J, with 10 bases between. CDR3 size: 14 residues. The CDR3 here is CAWSGQSLNYGYTF. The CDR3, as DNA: TGTGCCTGGAGTGGACAGAGCCTTAACTATGGCTACACCTTC.

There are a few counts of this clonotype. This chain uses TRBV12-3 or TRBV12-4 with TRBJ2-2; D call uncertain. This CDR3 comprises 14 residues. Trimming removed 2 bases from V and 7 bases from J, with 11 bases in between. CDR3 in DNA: TGTGCCAGCAGTTTACCTCCCAAGGGCGGGGAGCTGTTTTTT. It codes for CASSLPPKGGELFF.

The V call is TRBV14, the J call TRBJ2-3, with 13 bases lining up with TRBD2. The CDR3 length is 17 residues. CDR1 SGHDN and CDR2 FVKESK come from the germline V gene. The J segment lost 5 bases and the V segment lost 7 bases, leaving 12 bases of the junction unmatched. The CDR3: CASNSRTSGGRGDTQYF. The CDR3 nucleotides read TGTGCCAGCAACTCAAGGACTAGCGGGGGCCGGGGAGATACGCAGTATTTT.

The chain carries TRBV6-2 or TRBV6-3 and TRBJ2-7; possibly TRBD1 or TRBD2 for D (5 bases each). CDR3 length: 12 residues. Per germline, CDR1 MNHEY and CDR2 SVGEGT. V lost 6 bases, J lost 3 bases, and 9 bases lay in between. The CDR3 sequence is CASRTGGYEQYF. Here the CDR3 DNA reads TGTGCCAGCAGGACTGGGGGCTACGAGCAGTACTTC.

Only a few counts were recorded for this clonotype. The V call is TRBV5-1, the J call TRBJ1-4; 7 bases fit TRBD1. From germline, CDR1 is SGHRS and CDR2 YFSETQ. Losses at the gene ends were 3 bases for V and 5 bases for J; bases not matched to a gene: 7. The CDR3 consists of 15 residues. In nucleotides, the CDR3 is TGCGCCAGCAGCTCCGGACAGGCTTTAAATGAAAAACTGTTTTTT. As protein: CASSSGQALNEKLFF. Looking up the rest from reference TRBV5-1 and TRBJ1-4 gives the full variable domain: KAGVTQTPRYLIKTRGQQVTLSCSPISGHRSVSWYQQTPGQGLQFLFEYFSETQRNKGNFPGRFSGRQFSNSRSEMNVSTLELGDSALYLCASSSGQALNEKLFFGSGTQLSVL.

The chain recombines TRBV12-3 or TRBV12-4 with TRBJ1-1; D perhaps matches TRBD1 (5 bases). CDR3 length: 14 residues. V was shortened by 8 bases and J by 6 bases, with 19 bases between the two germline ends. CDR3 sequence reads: CASGRGRDFAEAFF. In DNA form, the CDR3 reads TGTGCCAGCGGACGGGGCAGGGATTTCGCTGAAGCTTTCTTT.

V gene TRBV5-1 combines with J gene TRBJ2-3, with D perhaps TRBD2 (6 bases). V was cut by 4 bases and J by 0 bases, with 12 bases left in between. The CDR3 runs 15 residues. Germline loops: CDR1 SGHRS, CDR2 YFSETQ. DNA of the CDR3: TGCGCCAGCAGCCCCCACGGGGGTAGCACAGATACGCAGTATTTT. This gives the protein CASSPHGGSTDTQYF.

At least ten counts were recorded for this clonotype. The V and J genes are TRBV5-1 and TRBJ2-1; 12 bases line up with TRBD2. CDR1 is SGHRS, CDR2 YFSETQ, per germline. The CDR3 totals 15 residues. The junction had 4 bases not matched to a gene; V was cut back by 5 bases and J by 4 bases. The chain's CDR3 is CASRKTSGGYNEQFF. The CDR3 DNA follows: TGCGCCAGCAGAAAGACTAGCGGGGGATACAATGAGCAGTTCTTC.

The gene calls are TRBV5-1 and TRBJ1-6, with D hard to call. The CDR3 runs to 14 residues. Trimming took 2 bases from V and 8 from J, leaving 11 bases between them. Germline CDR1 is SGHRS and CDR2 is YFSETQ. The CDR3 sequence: CASSFGQIDSPLHF. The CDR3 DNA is TGCGCCAGCAGCTTCGGGCAAATTGATTCACCCCTCCACTTT.